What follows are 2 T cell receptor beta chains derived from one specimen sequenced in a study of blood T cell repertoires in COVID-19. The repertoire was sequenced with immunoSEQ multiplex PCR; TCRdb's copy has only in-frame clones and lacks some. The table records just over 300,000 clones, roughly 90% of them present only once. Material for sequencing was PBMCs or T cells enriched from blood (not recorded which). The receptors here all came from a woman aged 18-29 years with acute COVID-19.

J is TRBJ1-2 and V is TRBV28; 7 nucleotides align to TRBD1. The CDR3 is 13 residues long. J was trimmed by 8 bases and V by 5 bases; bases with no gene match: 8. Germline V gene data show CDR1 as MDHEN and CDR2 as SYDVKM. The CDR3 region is CASSVTGESGYTF. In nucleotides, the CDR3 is TGTGCCAGCAGTGTTACAGGGGAGAGCGGCTACACCTTC.

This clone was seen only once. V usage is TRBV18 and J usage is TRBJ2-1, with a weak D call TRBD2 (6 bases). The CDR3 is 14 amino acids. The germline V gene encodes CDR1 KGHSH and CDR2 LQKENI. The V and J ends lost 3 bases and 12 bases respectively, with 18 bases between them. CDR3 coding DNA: TGTGCCAGCTCACCCAACCCCGCGGGATCGGGGCAGTTCTTC. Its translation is CASSPNPAGSGQFF.